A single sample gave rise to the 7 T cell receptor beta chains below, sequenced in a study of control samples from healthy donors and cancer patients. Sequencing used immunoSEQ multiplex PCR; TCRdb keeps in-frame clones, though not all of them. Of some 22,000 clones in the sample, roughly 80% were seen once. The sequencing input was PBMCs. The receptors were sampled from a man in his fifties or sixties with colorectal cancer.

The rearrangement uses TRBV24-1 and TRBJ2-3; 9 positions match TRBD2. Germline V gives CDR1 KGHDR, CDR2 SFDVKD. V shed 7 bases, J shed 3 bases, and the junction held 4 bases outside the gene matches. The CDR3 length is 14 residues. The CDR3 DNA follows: TGTGCCACCAGCTCCGCGGGGGGGACAGATACGCAGTATTTT. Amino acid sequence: CATSSAGGTDTQYF.

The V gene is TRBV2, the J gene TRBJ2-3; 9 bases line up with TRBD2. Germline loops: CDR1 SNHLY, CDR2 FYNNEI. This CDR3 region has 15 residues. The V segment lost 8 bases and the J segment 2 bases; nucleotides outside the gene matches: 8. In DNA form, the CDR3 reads TGTGCCAGCGGAGCTAGCGGGGCCCCCACAGATACGCAGTATTTT. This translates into CASGASGAPTDTQYF.

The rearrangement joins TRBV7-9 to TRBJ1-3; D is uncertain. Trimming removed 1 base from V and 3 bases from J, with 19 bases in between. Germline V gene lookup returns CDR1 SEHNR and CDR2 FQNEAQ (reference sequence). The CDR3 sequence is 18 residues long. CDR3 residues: CASSLVQTARGGGNTIYF. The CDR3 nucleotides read TGTGCCAGCAGCTTAGTACAGACTGCCCGGGGAGGTGGAAACACCATATATTTT.

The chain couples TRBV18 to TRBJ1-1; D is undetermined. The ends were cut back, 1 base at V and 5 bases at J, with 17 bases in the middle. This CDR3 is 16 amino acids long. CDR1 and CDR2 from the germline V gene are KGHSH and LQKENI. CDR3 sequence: CASSPQQDSSLTEAFF. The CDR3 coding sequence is TGTGCCAGCTCACCACAGCAGGACTCTAGTTTGACTGAAGCTTTCTTT.

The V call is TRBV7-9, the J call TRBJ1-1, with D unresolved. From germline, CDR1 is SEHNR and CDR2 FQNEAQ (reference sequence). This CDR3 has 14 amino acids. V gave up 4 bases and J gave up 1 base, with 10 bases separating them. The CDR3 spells CASSSPAENTEAFF. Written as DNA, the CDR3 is TGTGCCAGCAGCTCTCCAGCCGAGAACACTGAAGCTTTCTTT.

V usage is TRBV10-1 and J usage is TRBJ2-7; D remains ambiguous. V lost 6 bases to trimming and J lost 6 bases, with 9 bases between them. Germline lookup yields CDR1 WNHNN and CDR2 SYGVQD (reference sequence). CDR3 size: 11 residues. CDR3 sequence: CASSRDSEQYF. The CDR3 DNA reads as TGCGCCAGCAGCCGCGACTCCGAGCAGTACTTC.

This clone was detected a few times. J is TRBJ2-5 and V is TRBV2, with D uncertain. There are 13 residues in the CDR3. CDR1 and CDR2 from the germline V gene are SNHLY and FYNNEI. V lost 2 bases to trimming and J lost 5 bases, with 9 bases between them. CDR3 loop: CASSELAFETQYF. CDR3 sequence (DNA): TGTGCCAGCAGTGAACTGGCATTCGAGACCCAGTACTTC. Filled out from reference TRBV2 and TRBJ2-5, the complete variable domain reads EPEVTQTPSHQVTQMGQEVILRCVPISNHLYFYWYRQILGQKVEFLVSFYNNEISEKSEIFDDQFSVERPDGSNFTLKIRSTKLEDSAMYFCASSELAFETQYFGPGTRLLVL.